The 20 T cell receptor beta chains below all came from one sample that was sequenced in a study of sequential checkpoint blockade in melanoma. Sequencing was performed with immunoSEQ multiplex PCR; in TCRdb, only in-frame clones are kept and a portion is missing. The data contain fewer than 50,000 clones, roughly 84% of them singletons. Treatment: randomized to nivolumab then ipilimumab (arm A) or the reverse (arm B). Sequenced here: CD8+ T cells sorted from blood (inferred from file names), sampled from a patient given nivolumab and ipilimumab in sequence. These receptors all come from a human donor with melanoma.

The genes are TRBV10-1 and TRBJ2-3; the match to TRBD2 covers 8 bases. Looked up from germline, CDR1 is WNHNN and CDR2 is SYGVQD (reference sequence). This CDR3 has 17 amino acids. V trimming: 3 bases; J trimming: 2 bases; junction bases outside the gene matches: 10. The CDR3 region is CASSDLPGLEATDTQYF. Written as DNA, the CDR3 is TGCGCCAGCAGTGACCTTCCGGGACTAGAAGCCACAGATACGCAGTATTTT.

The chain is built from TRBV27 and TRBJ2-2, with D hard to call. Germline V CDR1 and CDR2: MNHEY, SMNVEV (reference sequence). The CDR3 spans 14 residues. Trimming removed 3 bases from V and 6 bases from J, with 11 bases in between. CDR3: CASSFISVAGELFF. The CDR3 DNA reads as TGTGCCAGCAGTTTTATAAGCGTTGCCGGGGAGCTGTTTTTT.

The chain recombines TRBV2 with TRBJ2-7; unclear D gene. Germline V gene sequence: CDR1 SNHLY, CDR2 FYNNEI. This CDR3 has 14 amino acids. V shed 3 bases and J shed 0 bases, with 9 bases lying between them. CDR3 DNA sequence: TGTGCCAGCAGTGAGGCGTACAGCTCCTACGAGCAGTACTTC. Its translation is CASSEAYSSYEQYF. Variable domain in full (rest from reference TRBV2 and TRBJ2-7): EPEVTQTPSHQVTQMGQEVILRCVPISNHLYFYWYRQILGQKVEFLVSFYNNEISEKSEIFDDQFSVERPDGSNFTLKIRSTKLEDSAMYFCASSEAYSSYEQYFGPGTRLTVT.

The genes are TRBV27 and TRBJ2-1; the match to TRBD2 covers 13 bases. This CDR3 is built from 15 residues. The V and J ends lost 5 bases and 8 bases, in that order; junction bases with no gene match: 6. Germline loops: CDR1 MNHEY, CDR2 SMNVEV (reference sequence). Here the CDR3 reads CASSPTSGRYDEQFF. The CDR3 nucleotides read TGTGCCAGCAGTCCGACTAGCGGGAGGTACGATGAGCAGTTCTTC.

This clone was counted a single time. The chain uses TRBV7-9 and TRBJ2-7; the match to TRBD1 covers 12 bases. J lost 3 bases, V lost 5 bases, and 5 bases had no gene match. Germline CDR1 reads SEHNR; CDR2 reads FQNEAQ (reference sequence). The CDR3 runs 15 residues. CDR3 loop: CASSPGQGALYEQYF. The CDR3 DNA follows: TGTGCCAGCAGCCCGGGACAGGGGGCTCTCTACGAGCAGTACTTC.

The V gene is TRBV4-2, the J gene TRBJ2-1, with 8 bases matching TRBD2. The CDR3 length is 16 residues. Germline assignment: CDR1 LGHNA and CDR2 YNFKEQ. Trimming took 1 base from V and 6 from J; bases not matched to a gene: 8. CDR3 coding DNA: TGTGCCAGCAGCCAAGTTCTCTCTAGCGGGTCCAATGAGCAGTTCTTC. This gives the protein CASSQVLSSGSNEQFF.

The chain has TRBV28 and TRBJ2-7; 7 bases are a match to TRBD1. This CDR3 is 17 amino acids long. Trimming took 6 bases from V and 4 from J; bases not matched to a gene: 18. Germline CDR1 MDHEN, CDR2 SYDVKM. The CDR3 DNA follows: TGTGCCAGCAGCAACGGTGTTGGTCGACAGGGTGAGTACGAGCAGTACGTC. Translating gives CASSNGVGRQGEYEQYV.

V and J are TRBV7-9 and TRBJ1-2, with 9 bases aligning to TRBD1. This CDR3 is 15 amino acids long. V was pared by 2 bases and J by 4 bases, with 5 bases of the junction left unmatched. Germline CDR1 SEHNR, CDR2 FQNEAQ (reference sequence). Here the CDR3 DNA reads TGTGCCAGCAGCTTATCTACGACAGGGGGCTATGGCTACACCTTC. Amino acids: CASSLSTTGGYGYTF.

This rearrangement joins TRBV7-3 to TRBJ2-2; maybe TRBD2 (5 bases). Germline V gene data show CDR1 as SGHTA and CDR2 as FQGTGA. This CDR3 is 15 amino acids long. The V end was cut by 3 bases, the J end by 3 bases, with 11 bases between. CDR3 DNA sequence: TGTGCCAGCAGCTTTCGGAGCGGAGACACCGGGGAGCTGTTTTTT. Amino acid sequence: CASSFRSGDTGELFF.

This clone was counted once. In nucleotides, the CDR3 is TGTGCCAGCAGCAATTCAGGCCCGGAGACCCAGTACTTC. It codes for CASSNSGPETQYF. The genes are TRBV7-2 and TRBJ2-5, with D uncertain. Between the trimmed V and J ends, which lost 5 bases and 5 bases, there was a span of 12 bases. There are 13 residues in the CDR3. Germline V lookup: CDR1 SGHTA, CDR2 FQGNSA.

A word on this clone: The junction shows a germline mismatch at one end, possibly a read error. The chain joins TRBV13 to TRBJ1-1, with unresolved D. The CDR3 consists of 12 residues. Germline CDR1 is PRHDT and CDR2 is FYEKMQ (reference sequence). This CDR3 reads CASSLARQRVLF. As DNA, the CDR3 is TGTGCCAGCAGCTTAGCACGGCAGAGGGTCCTTTTT.

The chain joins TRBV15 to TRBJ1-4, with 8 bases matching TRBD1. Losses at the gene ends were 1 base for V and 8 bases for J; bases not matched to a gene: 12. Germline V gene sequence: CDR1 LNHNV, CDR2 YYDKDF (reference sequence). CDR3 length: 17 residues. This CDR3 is CATSRGTGSSSSEKLFF. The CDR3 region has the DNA TGTGCCACCAGCAGAGGGACAGGGAGCTCGTCGAGCGAAAAACTGTTTTTT.

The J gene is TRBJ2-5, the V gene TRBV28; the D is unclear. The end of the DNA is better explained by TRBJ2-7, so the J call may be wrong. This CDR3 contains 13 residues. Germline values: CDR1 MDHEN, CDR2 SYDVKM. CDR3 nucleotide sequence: TGTGCCAGCAGTTTATTACTATCTTACGAGCAGTACTTC. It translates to CASSLLLSYEQYF.

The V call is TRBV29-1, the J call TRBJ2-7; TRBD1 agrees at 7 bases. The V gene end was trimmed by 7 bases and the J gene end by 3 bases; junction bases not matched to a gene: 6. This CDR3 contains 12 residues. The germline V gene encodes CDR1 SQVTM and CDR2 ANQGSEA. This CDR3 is CSGQGIGYEQYF. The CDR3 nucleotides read TGCAGCGGACAGGGAATTGGCTACGAGCAGTACTTC.

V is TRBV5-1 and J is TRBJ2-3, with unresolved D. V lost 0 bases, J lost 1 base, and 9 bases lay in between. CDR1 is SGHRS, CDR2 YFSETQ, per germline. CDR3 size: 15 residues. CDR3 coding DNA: TGCGCCAGCAGCTTGGCCGCAGGCGGCACAGATACGCAGTATTTT. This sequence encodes CASSLAAGGTDTQYF.

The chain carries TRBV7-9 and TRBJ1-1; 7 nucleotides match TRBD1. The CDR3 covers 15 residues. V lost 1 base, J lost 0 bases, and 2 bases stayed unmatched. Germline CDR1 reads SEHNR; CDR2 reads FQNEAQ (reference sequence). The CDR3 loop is CASSLGQGLNTEAFF. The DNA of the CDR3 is TGTGCCAGCAGCTTAGGACAGGGATTGAACACTGAAGCTTTCTTT.

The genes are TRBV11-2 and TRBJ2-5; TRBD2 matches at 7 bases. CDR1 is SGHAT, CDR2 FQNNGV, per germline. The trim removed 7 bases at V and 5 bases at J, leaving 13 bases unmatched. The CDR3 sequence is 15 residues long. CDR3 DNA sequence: TGTGCCAGCACCCCCGGGCGGGAGCATGTTGAGACCCAGTACTTC. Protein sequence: CASTPGREHVETQYF.

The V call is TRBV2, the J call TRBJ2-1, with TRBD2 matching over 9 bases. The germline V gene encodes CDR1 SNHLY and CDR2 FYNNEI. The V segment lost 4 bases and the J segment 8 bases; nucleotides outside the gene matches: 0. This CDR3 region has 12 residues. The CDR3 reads CASSGTSDEQFF. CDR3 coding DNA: TGTGCCAGCAGTGGGACTAGCGATGAGCAGTTCTTC.

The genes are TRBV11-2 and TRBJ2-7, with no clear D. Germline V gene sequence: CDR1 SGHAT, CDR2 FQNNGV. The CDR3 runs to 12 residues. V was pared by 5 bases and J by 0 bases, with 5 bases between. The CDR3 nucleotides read TGTGCCAGCAGCGGCTCCTCCTACGAGCAGTACTTC. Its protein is CASSGSSYEQYF.

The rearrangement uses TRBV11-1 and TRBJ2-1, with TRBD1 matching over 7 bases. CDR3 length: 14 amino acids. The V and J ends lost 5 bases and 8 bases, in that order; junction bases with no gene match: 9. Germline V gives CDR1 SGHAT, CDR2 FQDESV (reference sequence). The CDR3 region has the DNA TGTGCCAGCAGCATCGGGACAGCTGGGGATGAGCAGTTCTTC. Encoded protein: CASSIGTAGDEQFF.